This T cell receptor (beta chain) came from a study of identical twins (dated by TCRdb to 2016 to 2017). As for the study more broadly: TCR alpha and beta repertoires from monozygotic twins, unrelated adults of various ages and cord blood were deep-sequenced to test whether fetal clonotypes persist. To rule out contamination, replicate twin experiments were performed at different times with different library preparation protocols. Study-wide conclusions, independent of this receptor: Conclusions relied on cross-sectional statistical analysis, since the same donors could not be followed over many years. Compared with coincidental sharing between unrelated individuals, an excess of low generation-probability sequences was observed among out-of-frame TCR alpha sequences shared between twins. In monozygotic twins, out-of-frame TCR alpha sharing was systematically underestimated by recombination models, although the models agreed with sharing between unrelated individuals. Invariant T cells such as MAIT and iNKT could partly confound zero-insertion analyses, though diverse VJ usage argued against this for most clonotypes. In beta out-of-frame sequences, excess twin sharing was weaker, because having fewer shared sequences lowered the signal-to-noise ratio. Abundant cord blood beta clonotypes had fewer insertions, young adult naive repertoires showed a similar but weaker trend, and memory repertoires showed no such trend.

Via the germline V gene, CDR1 is SQVTM and CDR2 ANQGSEA. From the cysteine through the phenylalanine, the CDR3 covers 13 amino acids. The CDR3 DNA has 39 bases and is translated from base 1. A distance of 7 bases separates the germline ends of V and J, which lose 0 bases and 2 bases respectively. As to this clonotype: The antigen it binds to is not known. Per-base quality was not reported, and no clone a single base away is much larger than it.

The library was made by 5' RACE. Sequencing relied on an Illumina HiSeq 2000. Template switching introduced a universal primer binding site; the final cDNA contained a unique molecular identifier, enabling accurate counting of TCR cDNA molecules. First-strand cDNA for TCR alpha and beta chains was synthesized from specific primers in the conserved constant-segment region. To control for contamination, every cDNA library carried two barcodes: a SMART-Mk sample barcode plus Illumina barcodes. TruSeq adapter sequences, together with Illumina sample barcodes, were added in two successive PCR steps. Sequencing of the TCR alpha and beta cDNA libraries was done on the Illumina HiSeq platform using custom primers. In the source study's methods: MiGEC processed the raw reads to extract unique molecular identifiers, while MiXCR was used to determine the CDR3 positions. Recombination models were inferred per individual with the repgenHMM and IGoR tools using an EM algorithm. The analysis of shared clonotypes was done with the tcR package in R, with sharing normalized by the product of cloneset sizes. To study raw recombination free of thymic and clonal selection effects, out-of-frame nonproductive sequences were analyzed. TCRdb trimmed public reads at Q25 via fastp, called clones via MiXCR and kept in-frame beta chains. CDR3 protein duplicates are merged, each entry listing the most common genes and DNA. The V and J calls were determined by TCRdb, not by the authors. The sample table shows 200,000 to 250,000 distinct CDR3 sequences, and over 11% are seen once. The ten largest clonotypes hold 8.8% of the sample.

Every donor in the study was a healthy Caucasian. Miltenyi CD45RO+ enrichment and human naive T-cell isolation kits were used to isolate memory (CD45RO+) and naive T cells from PBMC. Material for sequencing was memory (CD45RO+) T cells sorted from blood. The intended sense of this specimen's cell subset or site label: CD45RO+ enriched T cells. The rearrangement joined TRBV29-1 to TRBJ2-5; the D gene is possibly TRBD1, with 6 bases matching. The sequence came from a woman under 30 in good health. Read as DNA, the sequence is TGCAGCGTTGAAGATGACAGGCAAGAGACCCAGTACTTC. This sequence encodes CSVEDDRQETQYF.